The 20 T cell receptor beta chains reported below all come from one sample, sequenced in a study of T cells after yellow fever vaccination. Via MiXCR, TCRdb re-called the 5' RACE reads, giving one row per CDR3 protein. Of approximately 580,000 distinct CDR3 sequences detected, roughly a sixth appear once; the ten largest clones hold approximately 15%. The sequenced sample was PBMCs, obtained more than 4 days after the first yellow fever vaccination. The source is a man between 18 and 29 years old who received the YFV17D yellow fever vaccine.

The genes are TRBV7-8 and TRBJ2-1; 8 bases fit TRBD1. The CDR3 length is 16 residues. V was pared by 1 base and J by 2 bases, with 4 bases of the junction left unmatched. Germline V gene sequence: CDR1 SGHVS, CDR2 FQNEAQ. CDR3 DNA: TGTGCCAGCAGCTTAGGACAGGGGTATCCCTACAATGAGCAGTTCTTC. Protein: CASSLGQGYPYNEQFF.

V is TRBV9 and J is TRBJ2-3; 14 nucleotides agree with TRBD2. Trimming cost V 0 bases and J 1 base; bases outside gene matches: 1. The CDR3 has 17 amino acids. Germline assignment: CDR1 SGDLS and CDR2 YYNGEE. The CDR3 DNA reads TGTGCCAGCAGCGTAGCGACTAGCGGGGGGGGCACAGATACGCAGTATTTT. It translates to CASSVATSGGGTDTQYF.

V is TRBV5-6 and J is TRBJ2-4; 7 bases are a match to TRBD2. This CDR3 is 14 amino acids long. Germline V gene sequence: CDR1 SGHDT, CDR2 YYEEEE. V shed 5 bases, J shed 4 bases, and the junction held 6 bases outside the gene matches. This chain's CDR3 is CASRPWGGKNIQYF. CDR3 nucleotides: TGTGCCAGCAGACCCTGGGGGGGGAAAAACATTCAGTACTTC.

This clonotype occurred a few times. The chain employs TRBV5-4 and TRBJ2-5; the D gene is possibly TRBD2 (7 bases). The CDR3 totals 15 residues. V lost 2 bases, J lost 3 bases, and 14 bases lay in between. The germline V gene encodes CDR1 SGHNT and CDR2 YYREEE (reference sequence). CDR3 protein: CASSFSRGAEETQYF. CDR3 bases: TGTGCCAGCAGCTTCTCTCGGGGGGCCGAAGAGACCCAGTACTTC.

The rearrangement uses TRBV7-3 and TRBJ2-7; D possibly corresponds to TRBD1 (6 bases). The CDR3 spans 15 residues. Germline-derived CDR1 and CDR2 are SGHTA and FQGTGA. V shed 4 bases and J shed 3 bases, with 16 bases lying between them. This CDR3 reads CASSWEGGNIYEQYF. In DNA, the CDR3 is TGTGCCAGCAGCTGGGAAGGGGGTAATATCTACGAGCAGTACTTC.

On this clonotype itself: A read error may be the cause here, since a much bigger clone is one base away. This sequence joins TRBV10-3 and TRBJ2-5; perhaps TRBD1 as D (6 bases). The CDR3 length is 13 residues. Trimming stripped 6 bases from V and 0 bases from J, with 8 bases between. Germline V gene data show CDR1 as ENHRY and CDR2 as SYGVKD. The CDR3 loop is CAISTGYQETQYF. As DNA, the CDR3 is TGTGCCATCAGCACAGGGTACCAAGAGACCCAGTACTTC.

This clonotype has just a few counts. The chain uses TRBV5-4 and TRBJ1-2; D might be TRBD1 (5 bases). Trimming cost V 4 bases and J 8 bases, with 21 bases left between them. The CDR3 loop spans 15 amino acids. Germline CDR1 and CDR2: SGHNT and YYREEE (reference sequence). For the CDR3, the DNA is TGTGCCAGCAGCCGTGGCAGACAGACCTTGGAGGGCTACACCTTC. It specifies CASSRGRQTLEGYTF.

In this sample, this clonotype turned up a few times. The CDR3 here is CASSYSRGSTEYGYTF. For the CDR3, the DNA is TGTGCCAGCAGTTACTCCCGCGGCTCAACGGAATATGGCTACACCTTC. The V call is TRBV6-5, the J call TRBJ1-2; D remains ambiguous. The length of the CDR3 is 16 residues. With 0 bases removed from V and 5 bases from J, the gap between germline ends came to 16 bases. Germline CDR1 and CDR2: MNHEY and SVGAGI.

The chain is built from TRBV12-3 or TRBV12-4 and TRBJ1-1; 7 bases align to TRBD1. After removal of 5 bases from V and 8 bases from J, the junction contained 14 bases not matched to a gene. The CDR3 loop spans 15 amino acids. The CDR3 coding sequence is TGTGCCAGCAGTACAGGACAGGCCCCCCTCGTGGAAGCTTTCTTT. Translated: CASSTGQAPLVEAFF.

This clonotype was observed a handful of times. This sequence joins TRBV5-1 and TRBJ2-2, with D hard to call. The V end lost 2 bases, the J end lost 5 bases, and 13 bases lay between the germline ends. From germline, CDR1 is SGHRS and CDR2 YFSETQ. The CDR3 totals 15 residues. In DNA form, the CDR3 reads TGCGCCAGCAGCTTACGTCAGGCATCAACCGGGGAGCTGTTTTTT. This sequence encodes CASSLRQASTGELFF.

The gene calls are TRBV19 and TRBJ2-7; D gene uncertain. This CDR3 has 15 amino acids. Trimming shortened V by 1 base and J by 1 base, and 11 bases separated the two germline ends. Germline CDR1 LNHDA, CDR2 SQIVND (reference sequence). Here the CDR3 reads CASSIGCTDSYEQYV. The DNA for the CDR3 is TGTGCCAGTAGTATAGGGTGTACGGATTCCTACGAGCAGTACGTC.

This clonotype came up a few times. This sequence joins TRBV6-1 and TRBJ2-7; D is uncertain. The ends were cut back, 8 bases at V and 0 bases at J, with 11 bases in the middle. The CDR3 is 13 residues long. Germline CDR1 reads MNHNS; CDR2 reads SASEGT. The chain's CDR3 is CASQREFSYEQYF. Written as DNA, the CDR3 is TGTGCCAGCCAACGTGAGTTCTCCTACGAGCAGTACTTC.

This clonotype has more than one count but fewer than ten. The chain has TRBV3-1 and TRBJ2-1, with 8 bases lining up with TRBD1. Germline assignment: CDR1 LGHDT and CDR2 YNNKEL (reference sequence). The length of the CDR3 is 16 residues. The J segment lost 2 bases and the V segment lost 4 bases, leaving 7 bases of the junction unmatched. CDR3 loop: CASSRSGTGTYNEQFF. DNA for the CDR3: TGTGCCAGCAGCCGATCCGGGACAGGTACCTACAATGAGCAGTTCTTC.

This clonotype was counted a few times. The CDR3 bases are TGCAGTGCTAGTCCGGGGTTTGGCTACACCTTC. The encoded protein is CSASPGFGYTF. This chain links TRBV20-1 with TRBJ1-2; D is undetermined. The CDR3 runs 11 residues. Germline-derived CDR1 and CDR2 are DFQATT and SNEGSKA (reference sequence). The V and J ends lost 3 bases and 7 bases respectively, with 9 bases between them.

The genes are TRBV12-3 or TRBV12-4 and TRBJ1-2; 8 positions match TRBD1. The CDR3 loop spans 15 amino acids. The V and J ends lost 5 bases and 7 bases, in that order; junction bases with no gene match: 12. In nucleotides, the CDR3 is TGTGCCAGCAGTAAAACTCCGGGACAGGAGACTGGCTACACCTTC. Its translation is CASSKTPGQETGYTF.

The CDR3 sequence is CASSHGTYEQYF. In DNA, the CDR3 is TGTGCCAGCAGTCACGGGACCTACGAGCAGTACTTC. The chain links TRBV25-1 to TRBJ2-7; D may be TRBD2 (5 bases). The V gene lost 5 bases and the J gene lost 2 bases, with 7 bases spanning the gap. The germline V gene encodes CDR1 MGHDK and CDR2 SYGVNS. This CDR3 contains 12 residues.

The V call is TRBV5-1, the J call TRBJ2-7, with TRBD1 identical over 7 bases. V lost 2 bases to trimming and J lost 3 bases; unmatched junction nucleotides: 5. Germline V gene lookup returns CDR1 SGHRS and CDR2 YFSETQ. The CDR3 is 14 amino acids. The CDR3 nucleotides read TGCGCCAGCAGCTTACAGGGGAAGGACTACGAGCAGTACGTC. Amino acid sequence: CASSLQGKDYEQYV.

V gene TRBV4-2 combines with J gene TRBJ2-7; D not certain. Germline loops: CDR1 LGHNA, CDR2 YNFKEQ. The V and J ends lost 5 bases and 3 bases respectively, with 11 bases between them. CDR3 length equals 13 residues. The CDR3 coding sequence is TGTGCCAGCAGCTGGGGATGGAACTACGAGCAGTACTTC. Translation gives CASSWGWNYEQYF.

This clonotype was counted at least ten times. The gene calls are TRBV4-2 and TRBJ2-7; D might be TRBD2 (6 bases). The CDR3 contains 15 residues. The germline CDR1 and CDR2 sequences are LGHNA and YNFKEQ. Between the trimmed V and J ends, which lost 0 bases and 2 bases, there was a span of 11 bases. DNA of the CDR3: TGTGCCAGCAGCCAAGATCTAGCGCCTGCCTACGAGCAGTACTTC. This encodes CASSQDLAPAYEQYF.

This clonotype was observed a handful of times. The V gene is TRBV3-1, the J gene TRBJ2-2; 8 bases line up with TRBD2. Germline V gene data show CDR1 as LGHDT and CDR2 as YNNKEL (reference sequence). The CDR3 contains 15 residues. V trimming: 0 bases; J trimming: 7 bases; junction bases outside the gene matches: 4. The CDR3 loop is CASSQDSGVDGELFF. CDR3 DNA sequence: TGTGCCAGCAGCCAAGATAGCGGGGTAGACGGGGAGCTGTTTTTT.